The rows below give T cell receptor beta chains drawn from one sample of a study of identical twins. One entry per CDR3 protein, called by TCRdb with MiXCR from the 5' RACE reads. Found here are some 1,700,000 distinct CDR3 sequences, about 31% of them singletons; the top ten hold less than 0.35%. The source material was cord blood. These receptors all stem from a newborn girl in good health. Both conserved end residues are part of each CDR3. A D gene is named only where the DNA matches it firmly. Clone size is shown for a subset of rows, as once, few, many or a class of expanded clone.

V: TRBV5-1
D: -
J: TRBJ2-5
size: many
CDR3: CASSLGLTQETQYF
DNA: TGTGCCAGCAGCTTAGGTCTAACTCAAGAGACCCAGTACTTC

V: TRBV11-2
D: TRBD2
J: TRBJ2-1
size: few
CDR3: CASSSPILAGGVGRAAQNEQFF
DNA: TGTGCCAGCAGCTCCCCCATCCTAGCGGGGGGAGTAGGACGGGCGGCACAGAATGAGCAGTTCTTC

V: TRBV13
D: TRBD2
J: TRBJ2-1
size: once
CDR3: CASSLGLTAGGRINTNNEQFF
DNA: TGTGCCAGCAGCTTAGGCCTAACGGCGGGGGGTCGAATAAATACCAACAATGAGCAGTTCTTC

V: TRBV7-2
D: TRBD2
J: TRBJ2-7
size: -
CDR3: CASSYIAGYEQYF
DNA: TGTGCCAGCAGCTATATAGCGGGCTACGAGCAGTACTTC

V: TRBV10-3
D: -
J: TRBJ1-3
size: -
CDR3: CAISRSGNTIYF
DNA: TGTGCCATCAGCCGGTCTGGAAACACCATATATTTT

V: TRBV20-1
D: -
J: TRBJ1-1
size: -
CDR3: CSASAARMNTEAFF
DNA: TGCAGTGCTAGTGCGGCCAGAATGAACACTGAAGCTTTCTTT

V: TRBV24-1
D: TRBD1
J: TRBJ1-2
size: few
CDR3: CATSPGGGNYGYTF
DNA: TGTGCCACCAGTCCAGGGGGAGGTAACTATGGCTACACCTTC

V: TRBV7-9
D: -
J: TRBJ1-1
size: many
CDR3: CASSFGAFF
DNA: TGTGCCAGCAGTTTCGGGGCTTTCTTT

V: TRBV10-3
D: -
J: TRBJ1-1
size: -
CDR3: CAISESMNTEAFF
DNA: TGTGCCATCAGTGAGTCGATGAACACTGAAGCTTTCTTT

V: TRBV11-1
D: -
J: TRBJ2-3
size: -
CDR3: CASSLGGGVADTQYF
DNA: TGTGCCAGCAGCTTAGGTGGAGGAGTTGCAGATACGCAGTATTTT

V: TRBV28
D: TRBD2
J: TRBJ2-3
size: few
CDR3: CASSLGGTSGSTDTQYF
DNA: TGTGCCAGCAGTTTAGGCGGGACTAGCGGGAGCACAGATACGCAGTATTTT

V: TRBV20-1
D: -
J: TRBJ1-5
size: -
CDR3: CSAVGGNSNQPQHF
DNA: TGCAGTGCAGTCGGGGGGAATAGCAATCAGCCCCAGCATTTT

V: TRBV24-1
D: TRBD2
J: TRBJ2-5
size: -
CDR3: CATSGLAGLQETQYF
DNA: TGTGCCACCAGTGGACTAGCGGGGCTCCAAGAGACCCAGTACTTC

V: TRBV10-3
D: -
J: TRBJ1-1
size: -
CDR3: CAISEGSGVNTEAFF
DNA: TGTGCCATCAGTGAAGGCAGCGGGGTGAACACTGAAGCTTTCTTT

V: TRBV20-1
D: TRBD2
J: TRBJ2-1
size: few
CDR3: CSATTPTSGSYNEQFF
DNA: TGCAGTGCTACAACCCCGACTAGCGGGTCTTACAATGAGCAGTTCTTC

V: TRBV27
D: -
J: TRBJ1-4
size: -
CDR3: CASSLGGHDEKLFF
DNA: TGTGCCAGCAGTTTGGGGGGGCATGATGAAAAACTGTTTTTT